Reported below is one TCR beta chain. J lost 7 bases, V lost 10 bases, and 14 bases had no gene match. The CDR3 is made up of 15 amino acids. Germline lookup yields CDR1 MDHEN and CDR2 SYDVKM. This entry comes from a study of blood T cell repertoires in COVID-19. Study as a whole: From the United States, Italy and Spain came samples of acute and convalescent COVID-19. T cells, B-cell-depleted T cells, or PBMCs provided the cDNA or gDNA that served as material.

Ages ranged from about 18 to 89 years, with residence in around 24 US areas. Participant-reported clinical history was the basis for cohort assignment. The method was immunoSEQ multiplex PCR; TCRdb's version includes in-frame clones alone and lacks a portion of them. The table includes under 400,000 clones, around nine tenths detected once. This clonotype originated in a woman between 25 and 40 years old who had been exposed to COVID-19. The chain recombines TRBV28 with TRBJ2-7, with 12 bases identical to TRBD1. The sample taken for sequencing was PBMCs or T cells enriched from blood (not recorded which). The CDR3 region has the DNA TGTGCCACCTTCGACTACCGGGACAGGGGGCGTGAGCAGTACTTC. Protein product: CATFDYRDRGREQYF. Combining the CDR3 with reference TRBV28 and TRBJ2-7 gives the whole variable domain DVKVTQSSRYLVKRTGEKVFLECVQDMDHENMFWYRQDPGLGLRLIYFSYDVKMKEKGDIPEGYSVSREKKERFSLILESASTNQTSMYLCATFDYRDRGREQYFGPGTRLTVT.